The clone carrying this T cell receptor beta chain was counted ten times or more. Antigen: not known. Then a second PCR, running roughly 6 to 11 cycles, was carried out with a sample-barcoded 5' primer and a J-beta primer mix. There were at least 2.5 million CDR3-containing paired-end reads obtained from each sample. TCRdb reanalysed the 5' RACE reads using MiXCR and keeps one entry per CDR3 protein. The sample carries 1.5 million to 1.9 million distinct CDR3 sequences, 35% to 45% recorded once. This entry comes from a study of blood T cells in healthy people across ages. The CDR3 is made up of 15 amino acids. V was trimmed by 4 bases and J by 7 bases, leaving 21 bases between them. Germline CDR1 is SGHRS and CDR2 is YFSETQ. Findings of the study overall: Donor CMV infection status was unknown, possibly confounding age-related changes in expanded clonotypes. When set beside aged donors, long-lived donors presented more naive CD4+ cells and higher diversity.

The receptor comes from a woman aged 18-29 years in good health. This sequence joins TRBV5-1 and TRBJ2-7; a possible D gene is TRBD1 (6 bases). The sequencing sample was made of blood. The CDR3 loop reads CASSPIDRTNEEQYF. The CDR3 DNA reads TGCGCCAGCAGCCCGATCGACAGGACCAACGAGGAGCAGTACTTC.